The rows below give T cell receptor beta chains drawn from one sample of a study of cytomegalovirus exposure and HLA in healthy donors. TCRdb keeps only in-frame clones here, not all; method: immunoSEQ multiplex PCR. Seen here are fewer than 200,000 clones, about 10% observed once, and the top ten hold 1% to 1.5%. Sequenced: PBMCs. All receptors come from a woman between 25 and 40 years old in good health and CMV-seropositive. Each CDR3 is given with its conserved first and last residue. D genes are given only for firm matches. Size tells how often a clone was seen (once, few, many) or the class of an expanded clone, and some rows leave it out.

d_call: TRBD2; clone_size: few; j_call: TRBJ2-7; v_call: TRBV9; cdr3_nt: TGTGCCAGCAGCCCTGGACTAGCGGGGATCTACGAGCAGTACTTC; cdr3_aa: CASSPGLAGIYEQYF
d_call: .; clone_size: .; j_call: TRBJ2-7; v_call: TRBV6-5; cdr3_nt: TGTGCCAGCAGAGTCTATAGCGGATTGTACGAGAAGCAGTACTTC; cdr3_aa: CASRVYSGLYEKQYF
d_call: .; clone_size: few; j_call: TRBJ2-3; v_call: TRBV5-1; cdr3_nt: TGCGCCAGCAGCCTCTCAGAAAAGCAGTATTTT; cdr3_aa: CASSLSEKQYF
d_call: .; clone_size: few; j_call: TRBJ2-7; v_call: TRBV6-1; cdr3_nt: TGTGCCAGCAGTGGACTGCGGGACAGGGGGCTAGCGGGGGGGTACGAGCAGTACTTC; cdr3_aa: CASSGLRDRGLAGGYEQYF
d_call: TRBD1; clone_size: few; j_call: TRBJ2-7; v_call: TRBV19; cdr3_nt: TGTGCCAGTAGTATAAGGGGACAGGGGAGCCCATCAAACTACGAGCAGTACTTC; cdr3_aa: CASSIRGQGSPSNYEQYF
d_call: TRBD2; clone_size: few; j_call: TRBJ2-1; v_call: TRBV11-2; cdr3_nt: TGTGCCAGCAGCTTTGGGGCCAACTATTTAGCGGGAGGCTCCCATGAGCAGTTCTTC; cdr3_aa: CASSFGANYLAGGSHEQFF
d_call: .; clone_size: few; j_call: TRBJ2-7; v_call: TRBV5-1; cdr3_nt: TGCGCCAGCAGCTTGGCGACAGAGTCCTACGAGCAGTACTTC; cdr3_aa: CASSLATESYEQYF
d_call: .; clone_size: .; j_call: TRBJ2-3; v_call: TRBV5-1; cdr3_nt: TGCGCCAGCAGCTGGGCGTCGGTAGATACGCAGTATTTT; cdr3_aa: CASSWASVDTQYF
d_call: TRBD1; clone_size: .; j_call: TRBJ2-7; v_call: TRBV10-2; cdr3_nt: TGCGCCAGCAGCGAGGGGGACAGGGGGTACGAGCAGTACTTC; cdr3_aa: CASSEGDRGYEQYF
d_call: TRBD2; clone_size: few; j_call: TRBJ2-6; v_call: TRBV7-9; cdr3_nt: TGTGCCAGCAGTCACGGACTAGCGGGAACCGGGGCCAACGTCCTGACTTTC; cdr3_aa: CASSHGLAGTGANVLTF
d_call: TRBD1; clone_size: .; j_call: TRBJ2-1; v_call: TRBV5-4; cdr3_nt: TGTGCCAGCAGCTCCCGGGACAGGTGGATCAATGAGCAGTTCTTC; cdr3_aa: CASSSRDRWINEQFF
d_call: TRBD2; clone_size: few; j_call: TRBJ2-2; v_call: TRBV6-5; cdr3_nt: TGTGCCAGCAGTTTATTGAGGACTAGCGGCACCGTGGAGCTGTTTTTT; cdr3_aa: CASSLLRTSGTVELFF
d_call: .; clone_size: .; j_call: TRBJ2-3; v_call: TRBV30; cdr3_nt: TGTGCCTGGAAAAGACTAGTGAATACGCAGTATTTT; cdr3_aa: CAWKRLVNTQYF
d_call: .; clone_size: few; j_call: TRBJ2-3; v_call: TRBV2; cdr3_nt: TGTGCCAGCAGCCAAGGGACTCCAGGTCGTTCCACAGATACGCAGTATTTT; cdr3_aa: CASSQGTPGRSTDTQYF
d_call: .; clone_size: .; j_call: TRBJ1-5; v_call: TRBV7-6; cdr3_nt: TGTGCCAGCAGCTTATGGGCAGGGGAACAGCCCCAGCATTTT; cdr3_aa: CASSLWAGEQPQHF
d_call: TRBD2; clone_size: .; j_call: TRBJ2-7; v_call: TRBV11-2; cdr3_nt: TGTGCCAGCAGTAGGCCCGGGACTAGCATCCTTACCTACGAGCAGTACTTC; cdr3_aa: CASSRPGTSILTYEQYF
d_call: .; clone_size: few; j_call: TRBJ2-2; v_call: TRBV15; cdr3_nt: TGTGCCACCAGCAGACAGGAGGGCCGGACCGGGGAGCTGTTTTTT; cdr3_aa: CATSRQEGRTGELFF
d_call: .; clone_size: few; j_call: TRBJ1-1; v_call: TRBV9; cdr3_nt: TGTGCCAGCAGCCTTTCCGTAGGACGGACTATTGAAGCTTTCTTT; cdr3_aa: CASSLSVGRTIEAFF
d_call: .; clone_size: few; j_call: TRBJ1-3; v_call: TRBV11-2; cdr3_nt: TGTGCCAGCAGCCCCCTAGCCTCTGGAAACACCATATATTTT; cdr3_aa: CASSPLASGNTIYF
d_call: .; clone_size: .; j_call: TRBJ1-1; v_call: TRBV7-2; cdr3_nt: TGTGCCAGCAGCTTAGTTTTCGCAGGGTCGGGCACTGAAGCTTTCTTT; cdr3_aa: CASSLVFAGSGTEAFF
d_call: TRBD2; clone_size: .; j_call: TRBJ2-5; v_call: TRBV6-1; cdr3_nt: TGTGCCAGCAGTGACCCTAGCGGGAGAAGAGAGACCCAGTACTTC; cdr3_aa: CASSDPSGRRETQYF
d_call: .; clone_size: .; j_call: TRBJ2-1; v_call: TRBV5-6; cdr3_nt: TGTGCCAGCAGACAGGGAAGGGAGCAGTTCTTC; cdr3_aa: CASRQGREQFF
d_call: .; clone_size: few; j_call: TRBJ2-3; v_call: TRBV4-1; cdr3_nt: TGCGCCAGCAGCCAAGGACGTCGGGGAGTCGCAGATACGCAGTATTTT; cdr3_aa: CASSQGRRGVADTQYF
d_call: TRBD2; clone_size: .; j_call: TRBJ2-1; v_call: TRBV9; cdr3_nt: TGTGCCAGCAGCGCCCTAGCGGGAGGGAAGGGTGAGCAGTTCTTC; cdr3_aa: CASSALAGGKGEQFF
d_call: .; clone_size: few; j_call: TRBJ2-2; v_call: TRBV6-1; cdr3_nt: TGTGCCAGCAGTAGGGGGATGACCGGGGAGCTGTTTTTT; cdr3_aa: CASSRGMTGELFF
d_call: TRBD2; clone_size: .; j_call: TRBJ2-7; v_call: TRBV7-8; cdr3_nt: TGTGCCAGCAGCTTAGGACTAGCTGTGTCCTACGAGCAGTACTTC; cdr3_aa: CASSLGLAVSYEQYF
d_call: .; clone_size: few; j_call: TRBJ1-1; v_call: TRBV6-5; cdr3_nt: TGTGCCAGCAGTTACTCGATCCGGGGGAACACTGAAGCTTTCTTT; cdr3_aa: CASSYSIRGNTEAFF
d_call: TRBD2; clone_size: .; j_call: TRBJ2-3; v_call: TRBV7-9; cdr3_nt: TGTGCCAGCAGCTTAGGGCTAGCGGGAGGGCCAGATACGCAGTATTTT; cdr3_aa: CASSLGLAGGPDTQYF